A single sample is the source of the 29 T cell receptor beta chains below, sequenced in a study of naive and memory T cell subsets. Ligated cDNA underwent four rounds of PCR with nested alpha and beta constant region primers and SP2. TCRdb redid the calling of the UMI-ligation and nested PCR reads with MiXCR, one entry per CDR3 protein. The sample lists 35,000 to 40,000 distinct CDR3 sequences, 11% occurring once. Treatment in this sample: skin biopsy from PPD injection site in Mantoux-positive individual. An oligonucleotide containing a UMI was ligated to the 3' end of TCR cDNA. The sequencing used skin, collected from a tuberculin skin test site. The receptors shown here come from an adult in good health.

This clonotype was detected ten times or more. The chain joins TRBV12-3 or TRBV12-4 to TRBJ2-1; D is perhaps TRBD1 (6 bases). The CDR3 totals 17 residues. Trimming stripped 5 bases from V and 0 bases from J, with 17 bases between. CDR3 sequence reads: CASSTLTTGISYNEQFF. The CDR3 DNA is TGTGCCAGCAGTACCCTAACCACAGGGATCTCCTACAATGAGCAGTTCTTC.

Many counts were recorded for this clonotype. This rearrangement joins TRBV28 to TRBJ2-1; 8 bases line up with TRBD1. Trimming at V came to 4 bases and at J to 4 bases, leaving 3 bases not matched to a gene. Germline CDR1 and CDR2: MDHEN and SYDVKM. This CDR3 region has 14 residues. The CDR3 nucleotides read TGTGCCAGCAGTTATGGGGACAGGTACAATGAGCAGTTCTTC. Protein product: CASSYGDRYNEQFF.

On this clonotype itself: This CDR3 is missing its conserved last phenylalanine or tryptophan, likely due to a read error. The J gene is TRBJ2-6, the V gene TRBV28; no clear D gene. Germline V lookup: CDR1 MDHEN, CDR2 SYDVKM. V was pared by 2 bases and J by 1 base, with 9 bases between. This CDR3 is built from 16 residues. CDR3 coding DNA: TGTGCCAGCAGTTTAGAGCTGCAGTCTGGGGCCAACGTCCTGACTTCC. Its translation: CASSLELQSGANVLTS.

Many counts were recorded for this clonotype. The genes are TRBV7-9 and TRBJ2-2; 7 positions agree with TRBD1. The CDR3 extends over 15 amino acids. V gave up 4 bases and J gave up 0 bases; unmatched junction bases: 2. The germline V gene encodes CDR1 SEHNR and CDR2 FQNEAQ (reference sequence). The CDR3, as DNA: TGTGCCAGCAGCTCTGGGACAGCGAACACCGGGGAGCTGTTTTTT. It translates to CASSSGTANTGELFF.

This clonotype occurred a few times. This chain joins TRBV9 and TRBJ1-1, with D perhaps matching TRBD1 (5 bases). The germline V gene encodes CDR1 SGDLS and CDR2 YYNGEE. V was cut by 2 bases and J by 7 bases, with 12 bases left in between. The CDR3 is 13 amino acids. This CDR3 is CASSVMGEGEAFF. CDR3 nucleotide sequence: TGTGCCAGCAGCGTGATGGGGGAAGGTGAAGCTTTCTTT.

In this sample, this clonotype turned up many times. The chain carries TRBV20-1 and TRBJ2-7; tentative D call: TRBD1 (6 bases). This CDR3 has 15 residues. Trimming shortened V by 3 bases and J by 6 bases, and 21 bases separated the two germline ends. The V gene's germline CDR1 is DFQATT and CDR2 SNEGSKA (reference sequence). The CDR3 DNA reads TGCAGTGCTAGTGCGATCGGCAGGGGCCTCCTCGAGCAGTACTTC. Protein sequence: CSASAIGRGLLEQYF.

This clonotype appeared many times. The chain is built from TRBV6-2 or TRBV6-3 and TRBJ1-1; D unresolved. Germline V gene lookup returns CDR1 MNHEY and CDR2 SVGEGT. V lost 0 bases, J lost 4 bases, and 9 bases lay in between. The CDR3 covers 14 residues. CDR3 sequence: CASSYSPGSTEAFF. The CDR3 region has the DNA TGTGCCAGCAGTTACTCGCCGGGGAGCACTGAAGCTTTCTTT.

This clonotype was counted only a few times. V gene TRBV3-1 combines with J gene TRBJ2-6; the D gene could be TRBD1 or TRBD2 (5 bases each). The V gene lost 1 base and the J gene lost 0 bases, with 10 bases spanning the gap. CDR3 size: 17 residues. Germline V CDR1 and CDR2: LGHDT, YNNKEL (reference sequence). The DNA for the CDR3 is TGTGCCAGCAGCCAAGTCGGGACCTTCTCTGGGGCCAACGTCCTGACTTTC. Translating it yields CASSQVGTFSGANVLTF.

This clonotype was seen many times. V is TRBV7-2 and J is TRBJ1-1; tentatively, D is TRBD1 (5 bases). The V end was cut by 1 base, the J end by 8 bases, with 35 bases between. CDR3 length equals 21 residues. Per the germline V gene, CDR1 is SGHTA and CDR2 is FQGNSA. The CDR3 bases are TGTGCCAGCAGCTTAGGTGGCCAGGGTTGGGGTAAGGCGTTAGGTAGGATGGAAGCTTTCTTT. Its protein is CASSLGGQGWGKALGRMEAFF. Complete variable domain (other parts from reference TRBV7-2 and TRBJ1-1): GAGVSQSPSNKVTEKGKDVELRCDPISGHTALYWYRQSLGQGLEFLIYFQGNSAPDKSGLPSDRFSAERTGGSVSTLTIQRTQQEDSAVYLCASSLGGQGWGKALGRMEAFFGQGTRLTVV.

This clonotype occurred many times. The chain links TRBV30 to TRBJ2-4; 8 nucleotides line up with TRBD1. CDR3 length: 12 amino acids. Germline values: CDR1 GTSNPN, CDR2 SVGIG (reference sequence). Losses at the gene ends were 5 bases for V and 6 bases for J; bases not matched to a gene: 3. The CDR3 region has the DNA TGTGCCTGGGTTACAGGGGGAAACATTCAGTACTTC. It encodes CAWVTGGNIQYF.

In this sample, this clonotype turned up a few times. This chain's CDR3 is CASSLAYSSYNEQFF. Here the CDR3 DNA reads TGTGCCAGCAGTCTAGCTTACAGCTCCTACAATGAGCAGTTCTTC. J is TRBJ2-1 and V is TRBV28, with D perhaps matching TRBD2 (5 bases). Germline values: CDR1 MDHEN, CDR2 SYDVKM. Deletions cut 5 bases from V and 0 bases from J, with 11 bases between. The CDR3 consists of 15 residues. Combining the CDR3 with reference TRBV28 and TRBJ2-1 gives the whole variable domain DVKVTQSSRYLVKRTGEKVFLECVQDMDHENMFWYRQDPGLGLRLIYFSYDVKMKEKGDIPEGYSVSREKKERFSLILESASTNQTSMYLCASSLAYSSYNEQFFGPGTRLTVL.

This clonotype has a single count. The chain uses TRBV28 and TRBJ2-3; tentative D call: TRBD2 (7 bases). CDR3 size: 15 residues. CDR1 MDHEN and CDR2 SYDVKM come from the germline V gene. Trimming removed 5 bases from V and 2 bases from J, with 14 bases in between. CDR3 loop: CASSTGGAPTDTQYF. The CDR3, as DNA: TGTGCCAGCAGTACGGGGGGCGCCCCCACAGATACGCAGTATTTT.

The chain joins TRBV7-3 to TRBJ2-3, with D hard to call. This CDR3 contains 14 residues. Trimming removed 2 bases from V and 4 bases from J, with 10 bases in between. From germline, CDR1 is SGHTA and CDR2 FQGTGA. CDR3: CASSLLGGPDTQYF. As DNA, the CDR3 is TGTGCCAGCAGCTTACTTGGCGGCCCAGATACGCAGTATTTT.

This clonotype is termed medium-sized (0.01 to 0.1%). The chain employs TRBV5-1 and TRBJ2-7; D gene ambiguous. Trimming shortened V by 3 bases and J by 3 bases, and 7 bases separated the two germline ends. CDR3 length: 12 amino acids. Germline-derived CDR1 and CDR2 are SGHRS and YFSETQ. CDR3: CASSSDSYEQYF. The CDR3 coding sequence is TGCGCCAGCAGCTCGGATAGCTACGAGCAGTACTTC.

At least ten counts were recorded for this clonotype. This sequence joins TRBV7-2 and TRBJ2-1; 7 bases are a match to TRBD2. The V segment lost 0 bases and the J segment 6 bases; nucleotides outside the gene matches: 8. The germline V gene has CDR1 SGHTA and CDR2 FQGNSA. The CDR3 has 16 residues. This chain's CDR3 is CASSLAGGSPINEQFF. The DNA for the CDR3 is TGTGCCAGCAGCTTAGCGGGCGGGAGCCCTATCAATGAGCAGTTCTTC.

This chain connects TRBV28 to TRBJ2-1; D is perhaps TRBD2 (7 bases). The CDR3 loop spans 15 amino acids. In germline, CDR1 is MDHEN, CDR2 SYDVKM. V gave up 5 bases and J gave up 2 bases, with 13 bases separating them. CDR3 nucleotides: TGTGCCAGCAGTCCGCCGGGGGGCCCCTACAATGAGCAGTTCTTC. Protein product: CASSPPGGPYNEQFF.

In its sample, this clonotype was seen a few times. The chain uses TRBV5-1 and TRBJ2-7; perhaps TRBD1 as D (6 bases). The CDR3 sequence is 12 residues long. V lost 4 bases and J 7 bases, leaving 12 bases between the germline ends. Looked up from germline, CDR1 is SGHRS and CDR2 is YFSETQ. CDR3 in DNA: TGCGCCAGCAGCGAGGGGGAAGGGGAGCAGTACTTC. Amino acids: CASSEGEGEQYF. Variable domain in full (rest from reference TRBV5-1 and TRBJ2-7): KAGVTQTPRYLIKTRGQQVTLSCSPISGHRSVSWYQQTPGQGLQFLFEYFSETQRNKGNFPGRFSGRQFSNSRSEMNVSTLELGDSALYLCASSEGEGEQYFGPGTRLTVT.

The chain has TRBV12-3 or TRBV12-4 and TRBJ1-1; no reliable D call. The V end lost 1 base, the J end lost 7 bases, and 4 bases lay between the germline ends. The CDR3 has 11 residues. CDR3 sequence: CASSLDGEAFF. The CDR3 DNA reads as TGTGCCAGCAGTTTAGACGGTGAAGCTTTCTTT.

This clonotype turned up a few times. The chain uses TRBV6-5 and TRBJ1-1; D gene ambiguous. This CDR3 has 13 amino acids. Between the trimmed V and J ends, which lost 7 bases and 0 bases, there was a span of 9 bases. The germline CDR1 and CDR2 sequences are MNHEY and SVGAGI. The CDR3, as DNA: TGTGCCAGCACGTTATCGGTGAACACTGAAGCTTTCTTT. Translation: CASTLSVNTEAFF.

At least ten counts were recorded for this clonotype. The chain joins TRBV5-4 to TRBJ2-5; 11 bases map to TRBD2. CDR3 length equals 16 residues. Germline V lookup: CDR1 SGHNT, CDR2 YYREEE (reference sequence). V was clipped by 1 base and J by 2 bases; unmatched bases: 4. As DNA, the CDR3 is TGTGCCAGCAGCTTGTTGGGACTAGCGGAGCAAGAGACCCAGTACTTC. Its protein product is CASSLLGLAEQETQYF.

There are a few counts of this clonotype. The chain has TRBV10-2 and TRBJ1-2; D unresolved. Trimming shortened V by 1 base and J by 0 bases, and 9 bases separated the two germline ends. CDR3 length: 15 amino acids. Germline V gives CDR1 WSHSY, CDR2 SAAADI. CDR3 in amino acids: CASSEFAGANYGYTF. CDR3 in DNA: TGCGCCAGCAGTGAGTTCGCCGGAGCTAACTATGGCTACACCTTC.

Ten or more counts support this clonotype. The J gene is TRBJ1-1, the V gene TRBV7-6, with TRBD1 matching 7 bases. The germline CDR1 and CDR2 sequences are SGHVS and FNYEAQ. The V and J ends lost 0 bases and 7 bases, in that order; junction bases with no gene match: 2. The CDR3 consists of 13 residues. The CDR3 coding sequence is TGTGCCAGCAGCTTAGCGCAGGGGGTTGAAGCTTTCTTT. It is translated as CASSLAQGVEAFF. Filled out from reference TRBV7-6 and TRBJ1-1, the complete variable domain reads GAGVSQSPRYKVTKRGQDVALRCDPISGHVSLYWYRQALGQGPEFLTYFNYEAQQDKSGLPNDRFSAERPEGSISTLTIQRTEQRDSAMYRCASSLAQGVEAFFGQGTRLTVV.

This clonotype was seen repeatedly, ten times or more. The chain links TRBV19 to TRBJ2-1; 9 positions match TRBD2. V lost 4 bases to trimming and J lost 5 bases; unmatched junction nucleotides: 6. Germline V gene sequence: CDR1 LNHDA, CDR2 SQIVND (reference sequence). This CDR3 spans 15 amino acids. CDR3 protein: CASSTLAGRNNEQFF. CDR3 sequence (DNA): TGTGCCAGTAGTACGCTAGCGGGACGGAACAATGAGCAGTTCTTC.

This clonotype was observed a few times. The chain combines TRBV20-1 with TRBJ1-4; weak D call: TRBD1 (5 bases). The germline V and J ends were trimmed by 7 bases and 10 bases, with 25 bases remaining between them. Germline CDR1 and CDR2: DFQATT and SNEGSKA (reference sequence). CDR3 length: 15 amino acids. The chain's CDR3 is CSGKLRDPAYGKLFF. CDR3 in DNA: TGCAGTGGGAAATTACGGGACCCGGCTTACGGAAAACTGTTTTTT.

Note on this clonotype: The junction does not match germline at one end; this may be a read error. The gene calls are TRBV7-2 and TRBJ1-4, with 10 bases lining up with TRBD1. Germline CDR1 SGHTA, CDR2 FQGNSA. CDR3 length equals 15 residues. CDR3 DNA sequence: TGTGCCAGCAGCCCCTGGACAGGGGGTAGTGAAAAACTTTTTTTT. Translating gives CASSPWTGGSEKLFF.

This clonotype was seen a few times. The chain uses TRBV20-1 and TRBJ2-3; 8 bases are shared with TRBD2. CDR1 is DFQATT and CDR2 is SNEGSKA in the germline V gene (reference sequence). This CDR3 is 13 amino acids long. J was trimmed by 2 bases and V by 3 bases; bases with no gene match: 1. CDR3 residues: CSASGGDTDTQYF. CDR3 in DNA: TGCAGTGCTAGCGGGGGGGACACAGATACGCAGTATTTT.

This clonotype was seen repeatedly, ten times or more. This sequence joins TRBV14 and TRBJ1-1; D unresolved. Germline values: CDR1 SGHDN, CDR2 FVKESK. The CDR3 has 13 amino acids. The ends were cut back, 8 bases at V and 1 base at J, with 11 bases in the middle. The CDR3 protein is CASRMSGNTEAFF. The CDR3, as DNA: TGTGCCAGCCGTATGTCAGGGAACACTGAAGCTTTCTTT.

This clonotype was recorded at least ten times. The J gene is TRBJ1-1, the V gene TRBV20-1; perhaps TRBD1 as D (5 bases). This CDR3 is built from 13 residues. CDR1 is DFQATT and CDR2 is SNEGSKA in the germline V gene (reference sequence). Trimming cost V 6 bases and J 1 base, with 12 bases left between them. DNA of the CDR3: TGCAGTGCGGGGGGAGGGCAGAACACTGAAGCTTTCTTT. Protein: CSAGGGQNTEAFF.

In its sample, this clonotype was seen many times. The rearrangement uses TRBV7-2 and TRBJ1-5, with unresolved D. V dropped 1 base and J dropped 9 bases, with 10 bases sitting between them. The CDR3 extends over 13 amino acids. Germline CDR1 reads SGHTA; CDR2 reads FQGNSA. The CDR3 bases are TGTGCCAGCAGCTTAGATCGGGTCCGGCCCCAGCATTTT. It specifies CASSLDRVRPQHF.